This T cell receptor (beta chain) was found in a study of cytomegalovirus exposure and HLA in healthy donors. About the study: For the approximately 360 genotyped donors, roughly 80% fell within the Caucasian-associated ancestry cluster. General study points: Later analysis demonstrated an association between a missense DCLRE1C variant and TCR beta V- and J-gene trimming.

Worth noting for this clone: Its specificity is unknown.

PCR employed 60 Vbeta and 13 Jbeta primers. Clones were sequenced by immunoSEQ multiplex PCR, and TCRdb holds only the in-frame ones, with some missing. The table records a few hundred thousand clones, around 80% of them present only once. CDR1 and CDR2 (germline): GTSNPN, SVGIG (reference sequence). The CDR3 length is 17 residues. V lost 2 bases to trimming and J lost 11 bases; unmatched junction nucleotides: 21. What was sequenced was PBMCs. The sequence was obtained from a man in his forties in good health and CMV-seronegative. This chain connects TRBV30 to TRBJ2-1; 7 bases agree with TRBD2. In nucleotides, the CDR3 is TGTGCCTGGAGTCCGCTTGGACTAGGAGCCGATAGGGCAAAGCAGTTCTTC. Translating it yields CAWSPLGLGADRAKQFF.